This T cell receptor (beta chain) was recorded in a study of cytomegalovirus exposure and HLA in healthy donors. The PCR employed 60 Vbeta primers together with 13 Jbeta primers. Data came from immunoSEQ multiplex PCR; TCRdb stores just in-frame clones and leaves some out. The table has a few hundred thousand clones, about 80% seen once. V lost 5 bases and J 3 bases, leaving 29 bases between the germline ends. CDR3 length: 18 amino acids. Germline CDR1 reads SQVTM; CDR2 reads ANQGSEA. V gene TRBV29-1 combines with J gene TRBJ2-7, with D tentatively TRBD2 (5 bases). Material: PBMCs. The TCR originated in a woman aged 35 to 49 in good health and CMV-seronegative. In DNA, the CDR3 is TGCAGCGTTAGGGTCTGGTTTGGCGGAGCGGCGCGTAACTACGAGCAGTACTTC. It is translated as CSVRVWFGGAARNYEQYF.